The subject of this entry is one T cell receptor beta chain. These data are taken from a study of blood T cell repertoires in COVID-19. Across the whole study: T cells, B-cell-depleted T cells, or PBMCs supplied cDNA or gDNA.

The assay was immunoSEQ multiplex PCR, and TCRdb's table has in-frame clones only and misses some. The sample holds fewer than 100,000 clones, more than 75% seen once. Trimming removed 0 bases at V and 10 bases at J, with 19 bases between. CDR3 length: 16 amino acids. Germline V gives CDR1 MGHRA, CDR2 YSYEKL. This chain joins TRBV4-1 and TRBJ2-1; maybe TRBD2 (5 bases). What was sequenced was peripheral blood. The clonotype was recovered from a human donor in a cohort sampled during active COVID-19. CDR3 amino acids: CASSQDAGSPFREQFF. The CDR3 coding sequence is TGCGCCAGCAGCCAAGATGCTGGGAGCCCCTTCCGGGAGCAGTTCTTC.